The rows below give T cell receptor beta chains drawn from one sample of a study of cytomegalovirus exposure and HLA in healthy donors. Profiling relied on immunoSEQ multiplex PCR, and the TCRdb table lists in-frame clones only, not all of them. Among hundreds of thousands of clones, roughly 80% were seen once, and the ten largest hold around 1.5%. Input material: PBMCs. The receptor set was obtained from a girl between 5 and 17 years old in good health and CMV-seronegative. The CDR3 runs from the conserved cysteine through the conserved F or W. A D gene is named only where the DNA matches it firmly. Clone size, where shown, is once, few, many, or a class for clones that have expanded.

d_gene: -; v_gene: TRBV19; j_gene: TRBJ2-5; abundance: -; CDR3aa: CASSRGAQETQYF; CDR3nt: TGTGCCAGTAGTCGCGGGGCACAAGAGACCCAGTACTTC
d_gene: TRBD2; v_gene: TRBV28; j_gene: TRBJ2-6; abundance: -; CDR3aa: CASSSLGGTSSGANVLTF; CDR3nt: TGTGCCAGCAGTTCATTGGGAGGGACCAGCTCTGGGGCCAACGTCCTGACTTTC
d_gene: -; v_gene: TRBV4-1; j_gene: TRBJ2-7; abundance: -; CDR3aa: CASSQTTGPYEQYF; CDR3nt: TGCGCCAGCAGCCAAACAACAGGCCCTTACGAGCAGTACTTC
d_gene: -; v_gene: TRBV9; j_gene: TRBJ1-5; abundance: few; CDR3aa: CASSVAGGRQPQHF; CDR3nt: TGTGCCAGCAGCGTAGCGGGAGGGCGTCAGCCCCAGCATTTT
d_gene: -; v_gene: TRBV6-5; j_gene: TRBJ2-1; abundance: -; CDR3aa: CASSAIAEYNEQFF; CDR3nt: TGTGCCAGCAGTGCTATAGCGGAATACAATGAGCAGTTCTTC
d_gene: TRBD1; v_gene: TRBV29-1; j_gene: TRBJ2-7; abundance: -; CDR3aa: CSVAGTGGYEQYF; CDR3nt: TGCAGCGTCGCCGGGACAGGTGGCTACGAGCAGTACTTC
d_gene: TRBD2; v_gene: TRBV27; j_gene: TRBJ2-3; abundance: -; CDR3aa: CASSPLAGGPTDTQYF; CDR3nt: TGTGCCAGCAGTCCTCTAGCGGGAGGGCCAACGGATACGCAGTATTTT
d_gene: TRBD1; v_gene: TRBV6-5; j_gene: TRBJ2-3; abundance: -; CDR3aa: CASSYSNWGRGDTQYF; CDR3nt: TGTGCCAGCAGTTACTCAAATTGGGGCAGGGGGGATACGCAGTATTTT
d_gene: -; v_gene: TRBV7-2; j_gene: TRBJ2-2; abundance: -; CDR3aa: CASSLDSSGAGWSTGELFF; CDR3nt: TGTGCCAGCAGCTTAGACTCCTCAGGCGCGGGGTGGAGCACCGGGGAGCTGTTTTTT
d_gene: TRBD1; v_gene: TRBV27; j_gene: TRBJ2-7; abundance: -; CDR3aa: CASSSRDRELRGGHEQYF; CDR3nt: TGTGCCAGCAGTTCCCGGGACAGGGAGCTAAGGGGTGGCCACGAGCAGTACTTC